This T cell receptor beta chain was recorded in a study of blood T cell repertoires in COVID-19. Across the whole study: The samples span acute and convalescent COVID-19 from the United States, Italy and Spain.

V was pared by 8 bases and J by 1 base, with 7 bases of the junction left unmatched. The CDR3 runs 14 residues. Per the germline V gene, CDR1 is SNHLY and CDR2 is FYNNEI. During active infection, Seattle patients enrolled and were then monitored through disease. Authors' processing steps: By means of reference gene primer amplification, nucleated cell counts were estimated. TCRdb's table, derived via immunoSEQ multiplex PCR, lists solely in-frame clones and lacks some. D and trimming were read from the DNA, whereas the V and J calls and clone size are those reported in that table. The sample holds hundreds of thousands of clones, 65% to 90% seen once.

Sequences were obtained from peripheral blood. This receptor was identified in a man aged 50-59 years with COVID-19, enrolled during active disease. V and J are TRBV2 and TRBJ2-7, with TRBD2 identical over 8 bases. CDR3 sequence (DNA): TGTGCCAGCTTGAGCGGGGGATCGTCCTACGAGCAGTACTTC. The encoded protein is CASLSGGSSYEQYF.